This T cell receptor (beta chain) emerged from a study of lymphopenia after photon versus proton radiotherapy. Study observations and caveats: In patients who died, overall survival fell as post-nadir TCR diversity dropped more. Relative stability marked proton patients; photon patients lost diversity and naive cells. Survival link was tested only in deceased patients; proton benefit remains a possibility. After the lymphocyte nadir, photon-treated repertoires showed oligoclonal expansion, especially of CD8+ Temra cells.

Profiling relied on immunoSEQ multiplex PCR, and the TCRdb table lists in-frame clones only, not all of them. The table includes some 40,000 clones, 80% to 95% detected once. A note on this clone: Its cognate antigen is unknown.

Germline CDR1 SEHNR, CDR2 FQNEAQ (reference sequence). V was shortened by 5 bases and J by 5 bases, with 20 bases between the two germline ends. This CDR3 spans 16 amino acids. The starting material was peripheral blood, obtained from a patient treated with photon-based radiotherapy. This chain uses TRBV7-9 with TRBJ2-3; maybe TRBD2 (7 bases). This receptor was obtained from a man between 60 and 70 years old with cholangiocarcinoma. CDR3 protein: CASSRRGGGLGDTQYF. CDR3 in DNA: TGTGCCAGCAGCCGCAGGGGCGGGGGATTGGGAGATACGCAGTATTTT.